This TCR beta chain is drawn from a study of shared clonotypes between healthy human individuals. Study results and limitations: The authors sampled blood alone, and tissue repertoires likely differ.

Using immunoSEQ multiplex PCR, the repertoire was profiled, and TCRdb retains in-frame clones only, with some absent. The sample records approximately 2,000,000 clones, just under 95% being singletons. Germline V lookup: CDR1 KGHSH, CDR2 LQKENI. V was clipped by 3 bases and J by 0 bases; unmatched bases: 4. The CDR3 runs to 15 residues. On this clone: Its antigen is as yet unknown.

This receptor was taken from a man between 18 and 35 years old in good health. Some clones in this sample may be carry-over from other donors' samples. The chain is built from TRBV18 and TRBJ1-1; 7 bases map to TRBD1. The sample was naive CD4+ T cells from PBMCs. The subset denotes: CD45RA+ positively selected. CDR3 region: CASSPAGTVNTEAFF. The CDR3, as DNA: TGTGCCAGCTCACCGGCCGGGACAGTGAACACTGAAGCTTTCTTT.